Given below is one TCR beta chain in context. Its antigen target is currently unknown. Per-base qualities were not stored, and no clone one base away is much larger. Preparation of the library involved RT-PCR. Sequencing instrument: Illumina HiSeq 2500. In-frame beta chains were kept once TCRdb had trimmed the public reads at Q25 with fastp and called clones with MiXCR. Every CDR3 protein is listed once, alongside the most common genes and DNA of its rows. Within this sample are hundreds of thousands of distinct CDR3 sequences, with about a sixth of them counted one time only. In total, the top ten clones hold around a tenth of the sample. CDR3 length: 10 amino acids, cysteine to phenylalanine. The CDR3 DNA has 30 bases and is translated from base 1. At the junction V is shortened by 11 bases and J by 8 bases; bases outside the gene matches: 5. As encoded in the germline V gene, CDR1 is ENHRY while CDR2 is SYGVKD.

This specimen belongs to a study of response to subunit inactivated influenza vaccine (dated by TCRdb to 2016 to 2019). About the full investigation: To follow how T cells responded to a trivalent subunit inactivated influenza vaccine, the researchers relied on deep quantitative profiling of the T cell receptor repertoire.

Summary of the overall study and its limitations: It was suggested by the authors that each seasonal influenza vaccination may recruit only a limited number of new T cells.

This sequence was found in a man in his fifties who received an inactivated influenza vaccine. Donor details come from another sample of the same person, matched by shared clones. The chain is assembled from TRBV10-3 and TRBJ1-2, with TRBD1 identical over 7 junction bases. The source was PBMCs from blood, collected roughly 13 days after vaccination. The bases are TGTGCCTCCCAGGGGGAAGGCTACACCTTC. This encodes CASQGEGYTF.